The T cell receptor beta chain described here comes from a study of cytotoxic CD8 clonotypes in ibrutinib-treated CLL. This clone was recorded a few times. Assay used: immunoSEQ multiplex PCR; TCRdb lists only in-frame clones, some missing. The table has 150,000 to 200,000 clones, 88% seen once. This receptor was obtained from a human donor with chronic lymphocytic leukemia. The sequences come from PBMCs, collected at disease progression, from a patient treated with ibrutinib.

The CDR3 region has the DNA TGCGCCAGCAGCCAAGAATCGAACTTAATCTACGAGCAGTACTTC. Encoded protein: CASSQESNLIYEQYF. The chain couples TRBV4-1 to TRBJ2-7; D ambiguous. The CDR3 runs 15 residues. CDR1 MGHRA and CDR2 YSYEKL come from the germline V gene. Between the trimmed V and J ends, which lost 0 bases and 3 bases, there was a span of 12 bases.